What follows are 21 T cell receptor beta chains derived from one specimen sequenced in a study of blood T cell repertoires in COVID-19. Libraries were prepared by immunoSEQ multiplex PCR; TCRdb keeps only in-frame clonotypes and omits some of them. The profile shows some 360,000 clones, around 87% of them singletons. Source material: peripheral blood. Receptor source: a woman in her fifties or sixties with COVID-19, enrolled during active disease.

Only a few counts were recorded for this clone. V is TRBV27 and J is TRBJ1-2; D perhaps matches TRBD1 (5 bases). Trimming pared 7 bases from V and 8 bases from J, leaving 11 bases between. Per germline, CDR1 MNHEY and CDR2 SMNVEV (reference sequence). CDR3 length: 11 amino acids. The CDR3 DNA sequence: TGTGCCAGCAACGGGGCGGGAGGCTACACCTTC. This codes for CASNGAGGYTF.

This chain joins TRBV30 and TRBJ2-7; no clear D. CDR1 is GTSNPN, CDR2 SVGIG, per germline (reference sequence). The germline V and J ends were trimmed by 0 bases and 7 bases, with 7 bases remaining between them. The CDR3 has 11 amino acids. DNA for the CDR3: TGTGCCTGGAGTGTATCGCGAGAGCAGTACTTC. This sequence encodes CAWSVSREQYF. Complete variable domain (other parts from reference TRBV30 and TRBJ2-7): SQTIHQWPATLVQPVGSPLSLECTVEGTSNPNLYWYRQAAGRGLQLLFYSVGIGQISSEVPQNLSASRPQDRQFILSSKKLLLSDSGFYLCAWSVSREQYFGPGTRLTVT.

The chain has TRBV5-1 and TRBJ1-1; 9 nucleotides line up with TRBD1. This CDR3 comprises 15 residues. V was pared by 4 bases and J by 4 bases, with 8 bases of the junction left unmatched. Germline V lookup: CDR1 SGHRS, CDR2 YFSETQ. Written as DNA, the CDR3 is TGCGCCAGCAGCGTACAGGGGGCAGGGAGCACTGAAGCTTTCTTT. This sequence encodes CASSVQGAGSTEAFF.

The chain joins TRBV27 to TRBJ2-7; 7 positions agree with TRBD1. V trimming: 3 bases; J trimming: 2 bases; junction bases outside the gene matches: 7. This CDR3 is 15 amino acids long. Germline V CDR1 and CDR2: MNHEY, SMNVEV (reference sequence). CDR3 DNA sequence: TGTGCCAGCAGTTTTCGAGGGGGCCCCACCTACGAGCAGTACTTC. Residues: CASSFRGGPTYEQYF.

V is TRBV18 and J is TRBJ2-7, with TRBD1 as a possible D gene (5 bases). The CDR3 has 12 amino acids. V lost 3 bases, J lost 5 bases, and 8 bases lay in between. Germline V CDR1 and CDR2: KGHSH, LQKENI. The chain's CDR3 is CASSPAGNEQYF. The CDR3 DNA reads as TGTGCCAGCTCACCGGCAGGGAACGAGCAGTACTTC.

The J gene is TRBJ1-6, the V gene TRBV5-1; D remains unclear. CDR1 and CDR2 from the germline V gene are SGHRS and YFSETQ. Trimming stripped 4 bases from V and 7 bases from J, with 9 bases between. This CDR3 has 13 amino acids. The DNA of the CDR3 is TGCGCCAGCAGCGGAGAGAGAAATTCACCCCTCCACTTT. Its translation is CASSGERNSPLHF.

The chain carries TRBV13 and TRBJ2-1, with 14 bases matching TRBD2. Per the germline V gene, CDR1 is PRHDT and CDR2 is FYEKMQ (reference sequence). The CDR3 has 17 amino acids. Trimming cost V 5 bases and J 6 bases; bases outside gene matches: 9. CDR3 protein: CASSPRTSGGIVNEQFF. In nucleotides, the CDR3 is TGTGCCAGCAGCCCTCGGACTAGCGGGGGGATAGTCAATGAGCAGTTCTTC.

This clone was detected a few times. The chain joins TRBV28 to TRBJ1-3, with D perhaps TRBD1 (6 bases). V lost 5 bases to trimming and J lost 4 bases, with 12 bases between them. Germline loops: CDR1 MDHEN, CDR2 SYDVKM. CDR3 length: 14 amino acids. Written as DNA, the CDR3 is TGTGCCAGCAGTACACAGGGTAGGGGAAACACCATATATTTT. It yields the protein CASSTQGRGNTIYF.

This clone was seen a few times. The J gene is TRBJ1-5, the V gene TRBV11-2; a weak D match, TRBD1 (5 bases). V lost 1 base and J 7 bases, leaving 14 bases between the germline ends. The CDR3 has 15 amino acids. From germline, CDR1 is SGHAT and CDR2 FQNNGV. The DNA of the CDR3 is TGTGCCAGCAGCTTAGGTCCCTTAGGGGTCCAGCCCCAGCATTTT. It yields the protein CASSLGPLGVQPQHF.

This clone was detected a few times. The V and J genes are TRBV7-8 and TRBJ1-6, with 9 bases matching TRBD1. V trimming: 3 bases; J trimming: 10 bases; junction bases outside the gene matches: 10. Germline lookup yields CDR1 SGHVS and CDR2 FQNEAQ. CDR3 length: 16 residues. CDR3 bases: TGTGCCAGCAGCTTCGCCGGGGGACAGGGTGGATCACCCCTCCACTTT. Its translation: CASSFAGGQGGSPLHF.

The chain recombines TRBV12-3 or TRBV12-4 with TRBJ2-7; 7 bases are a match to TRBD1. J was trimmed by 7 bases and V by 6 bases; bases with no gene match: 3. The CDR3 spans 11 residues. The CDR3 DNA is TGTGCCAGCAGGCTGACAGGGGAGCAGTACTTC. Translated, it gives CASRLTGEQYF.

V is TRBV10-2 and J is TRBJ2-5; 10 nucleotides match TRBD2. The CDR3 is 16 residues long. V was clipped by 3 bases and J by 0 bases; unmatched bases: 4. Per germline, CDR1 WSHSY and CDR2 SAAADI. The CDR3 DNA reads as TGCGCCAGCAGTGATCCAGCGGGGGGGTACCAAGAGACCCAGTACTTC. Amino acid sequence: CASSDPAGGYQETQYF.

The chain links TRBV7-8 to TRBJ1-6; D uncertain. CDR1 is SGHVS and CDR2 is FQNEAQ in the germline V gene. V gave up 5 bases and J gave up 7 bases, with 12 bases separating them. CDR3 size: 14 residues. The CDR3 nucleotides are TGTGCCAGCAGCCCTGGAGTGTTGAATTCACCCCTCCACTTT. Translating gives CASSPGVLNSPLHF.

A word on this clone: One end of the junction is discordant with germline, which a read error may explain. The chain recombines TRBV24-1 with TRBJ2-1, with TRBD1 matching 9 bases. This CDR3 is built from 13 residues. The germline V gene has CDR1 KGHDR and CDR2 SFDVKD. CDR3: CATSDPRDRAGIF. DNA for the CDR3: TGTGCCACCAGTGATCCCCGGGACAGGGCTGGGATCTTC.

The chain combines TRBV12-3 or TRBV12-4 with TRBJ1-1, with unresolved D. The V and J ends lost 3 bases and 4 bases respectively, with 9 bases between them. The CDR3 extends over 13 amino acids. Written as DNA, the CDR3 is TGTGCCAGCAGTTTGCAGCGCAGCACTGAAGCTTTCTTT. Translating gives CASSLQRSTEAFF.

The chain recombines TRBV28 with TRBJ2-7; unclear D gene. The CDR3 has 13 amino acids. The germline gives CDR1 MDHEN, CDR2 SYDVKM. Trimming left V 6 bases short and J 4 bases short, with 13 bases between. The CDR3 region has the DNA TGTGCCAGCAGCCTAAGTTTGAGGTACGAGCAGTACTTC. Translated: CASSLSLRYEQYF.

The chain combines TRBV18 with TRBJ1-2; D not certain. V shed 6 bases and J shed 2 bases, with 13 bases lying between them. CDR1 KGHSH and CDR2 LQKENI come from the germline V gene. The CDR3 has 14 amino acids. The CDR3 region is CASSPINTNYGYTF. The CDR3 DNA reads as TGTGCCAGCTCGCCCATCAACACGAACTATGGCTACACCTTC.

V is TRBV6-5 and J is TRBJ1-5, with D unclear. Germline V gene lookup returns CDR1 MNHEY and CDR2 SVGAGI. The CDR3 sequence is 13 residues long. V lost 7 bases and J 3 bases, leaving 10 bases between the germline ends. The chain's CDR3 is CASTRSFNQPQHF. CDR3 in DNA: TGTGCCAGCACTAGGAGCTTCAATCAGCCCCAGCATTTT.

This clone was counted between two and nine times. The V gene is TRBV7-9, the J gene TRBJ1-5; a weak D match, TRBD1 (6 bases). The CDR3 has 14 amino acids. V lost 1 base and J lost 2, with 6 bases in between. Germline V gene lookup returns CDR1 SEHNR and CDR2 FQNEAQ (reference sequence). CDR3: CASSLGQGNQPQHF. The CDR3 DNA reads as TGTGCCAGCAGCTTAGGACAGGGCAATCAGCCCCAGCATTTT.

The J gene is TRBJ2-1, the V gene TRBV7-3; 7 bases align to TRBD2. J gave up 1 base and V 5 bases, and 11 bases lay outside the gene matches. This CDR3 region has 17 residues. Per germline, CDR1 SGHTA and CDR2 FQGTGA. In DNA form, the CDR3 reads TGTGCCAGCAGCCCCCAACCCTCGGGACTATCCTACAATGAGCAGTTCTTC. Translating gives CASSPQPSGLSYNEQFF.

This clone was observed a single time. CDR3 in amino acids: CAWSNRGPITEAFF. The CDR3 DNA is TGTGCCTGGAGTAACAGGGGACCTATCACTGAAGCTTTCTTT. The V call is TRBV30, the J call TRBJ1-1; 7 bases are shared with TRBD1. There are 14 residues in the CDR3. V trimming: 2 bases; J trimming: 4 bases; junction bases outside the gene matches: 7. Per germline, CDR1 GTSNPN and CDR2 SVGIG (reference sequence).